The T cell receptor (beta chain) described here comes from a study of blood T cell repertoires in COVID-19. Looking at the study overall: The samples span acute and convalescent COVID-19 from the United States, Italy and Spain. In each case, the material was cDNA or gDNA derived from T cells, B-cell-depleted T cells, or PBMCs.

This clone occurred once. Original methodology: By means of reference gene primer amplification, nucleated cell counts were estimated. The method was immunoSEQ multiplex PCR; TCRdb's version includes in-frame clones alone and lacks a portion of them. The DNA was the basis for D and trimming; V, J and clone size are from that table. The data contain around 190,000 clones, more than 60% of them seen just once; the ten biggest clones take up 12%. This receptor was taken from a woman aged 50 to 60 with acute or convalescent COVID-19. The sample comprised peripheral blood.

DNA for the CDR3: TGTGCCACCAAAGAACAGGGAAATTACGGGGAGCTGTTTTTT. Its protein is CATKEQGNYGELFF. The V and J genes are TRBV24-1 and TRBJ2-2, with a tentative D call TRBD1 (6 bases). V lost 8 bases and J lost 7, with 16 bases in between. CDR3 size: 14 residues. Germline V lookup: CDR1 KGHDR, CDR2 SFDVKD.